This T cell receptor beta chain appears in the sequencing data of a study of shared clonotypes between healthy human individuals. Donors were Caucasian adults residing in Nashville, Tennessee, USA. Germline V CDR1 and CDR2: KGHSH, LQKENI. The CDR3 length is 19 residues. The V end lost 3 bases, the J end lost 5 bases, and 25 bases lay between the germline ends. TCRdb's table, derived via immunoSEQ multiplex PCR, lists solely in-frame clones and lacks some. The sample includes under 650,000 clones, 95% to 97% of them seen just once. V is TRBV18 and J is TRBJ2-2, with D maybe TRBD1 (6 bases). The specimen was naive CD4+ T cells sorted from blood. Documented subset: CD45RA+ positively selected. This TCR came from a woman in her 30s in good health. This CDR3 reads CASSPSIVLSTGGTGELFF. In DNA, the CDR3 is TGTGCCAGCTCACCGTCGATCGTCCTATCGACAGGTGGAACCGGGGAGCTGTTTTTT.